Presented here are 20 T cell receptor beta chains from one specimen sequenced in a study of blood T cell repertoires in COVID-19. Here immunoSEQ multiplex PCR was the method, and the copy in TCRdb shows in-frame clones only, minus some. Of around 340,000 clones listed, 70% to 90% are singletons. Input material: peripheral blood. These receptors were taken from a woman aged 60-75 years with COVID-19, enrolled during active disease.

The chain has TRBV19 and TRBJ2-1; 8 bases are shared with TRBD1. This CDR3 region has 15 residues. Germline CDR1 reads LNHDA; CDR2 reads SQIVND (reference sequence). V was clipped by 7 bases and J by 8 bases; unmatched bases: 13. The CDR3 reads CASTFFSGGDDEQFF. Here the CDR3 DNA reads TGTGCCAGTACTTTTTTCTCAGGGGGCGACGATGAGCAGTTCTTC. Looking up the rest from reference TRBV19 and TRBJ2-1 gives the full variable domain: DGGITQSPKYLFRKEGQNVTLSCEQNLNHDAMYWYRQDPGQGLRLIYYSQIVNDFQKGDIAEGYSVSREKKESFPLTVTSAQKNPTAFYLCASTFFSGGDDEQFFGPGTRLTVL.

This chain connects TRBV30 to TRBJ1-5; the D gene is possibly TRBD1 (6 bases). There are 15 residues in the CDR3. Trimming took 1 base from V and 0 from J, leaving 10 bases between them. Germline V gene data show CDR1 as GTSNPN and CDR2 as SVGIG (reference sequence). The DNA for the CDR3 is TGTGCCTGGAGTGGACAGGTCAATAGCAATCAGCCCCAGCATTTT. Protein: CAWSGQVNSNQPQHF.

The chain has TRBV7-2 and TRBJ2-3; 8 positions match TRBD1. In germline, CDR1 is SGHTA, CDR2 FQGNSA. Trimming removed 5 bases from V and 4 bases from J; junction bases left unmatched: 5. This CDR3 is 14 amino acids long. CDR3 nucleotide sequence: TGTGCCAGCAGCCTCGGACAGGGCGCAGATACGCAGTATTTT. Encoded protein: CASSLGQGADTQYF. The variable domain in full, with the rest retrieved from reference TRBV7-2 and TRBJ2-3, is GAGVSQSPSNKVTEKGKDVELRCDPISGHTALYWYRQSLGQGLEFLIYFQGNSAPDKSGLPSDRFSAERTGGSVSTLTIQRTQQEDSAVYLCASSLGQGADTQYFGPGTRLTVL.

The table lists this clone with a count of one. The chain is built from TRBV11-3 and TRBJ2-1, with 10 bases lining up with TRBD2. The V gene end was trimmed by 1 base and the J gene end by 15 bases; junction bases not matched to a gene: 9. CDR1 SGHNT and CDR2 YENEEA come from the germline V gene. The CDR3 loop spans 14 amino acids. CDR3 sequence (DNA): TGTGCCAGCAGCTTAGTAGCGGGGGGCCGTCCCCCGTTCTTC. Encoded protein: CASSLVAGGRPPFF.

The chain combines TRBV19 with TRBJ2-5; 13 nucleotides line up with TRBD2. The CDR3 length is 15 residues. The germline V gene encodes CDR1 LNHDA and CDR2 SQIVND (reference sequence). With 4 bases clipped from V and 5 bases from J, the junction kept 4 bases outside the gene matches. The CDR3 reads CASSTTSGGAETQYF. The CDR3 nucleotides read TGTGCCAGTAGTACCACTAGCGGGGGGGCTGAGACCCAGTACTTC.

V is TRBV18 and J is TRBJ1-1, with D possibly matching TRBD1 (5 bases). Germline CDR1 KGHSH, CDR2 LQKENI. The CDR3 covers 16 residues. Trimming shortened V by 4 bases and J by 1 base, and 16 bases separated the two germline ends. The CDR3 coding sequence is TGTGCCAGCTCACAGGTCCCGGCCAGGGAGAACACTGAAGCTTTCTTT. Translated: CASSQVPARENTEAFF.

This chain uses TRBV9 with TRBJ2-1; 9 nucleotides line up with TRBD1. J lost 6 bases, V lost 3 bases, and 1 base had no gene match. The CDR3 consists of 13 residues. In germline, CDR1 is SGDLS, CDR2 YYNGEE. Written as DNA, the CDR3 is TGTGCCAGCAGCGCGGGACAGGGCAATGAGCAGTTCTTC. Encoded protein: CASSAGQGNEQFF.

Here the CDR3 reads CASSLGQAGNGETQYF. The CDR3 coding sequence is TGCGCCAGCAGCCTCGGCCAGGCGGGGAACGGGGAGACCCAGTACTTC. The rearrangement uses TRBV5-1 and TRBJ2-5, with D possibly TRBD2 on 6 matching bases. The CDR3 totals 16 residues. Germline lookup yields CDR1 SGHRS and CDR2 YFSETQ. Between the trimmed V and J ends, which lost 4 bases and 5 bases, there was a span of 21 bases.

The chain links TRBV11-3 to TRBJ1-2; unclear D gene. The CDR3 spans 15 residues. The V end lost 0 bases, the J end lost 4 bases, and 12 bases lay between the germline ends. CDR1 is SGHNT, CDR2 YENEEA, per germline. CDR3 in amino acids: CASSLDESYSYGYTF. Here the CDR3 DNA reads TGTGCCAGCAGCTTAGATGAAAGTTACTCCTATGGCTACACCTTC.

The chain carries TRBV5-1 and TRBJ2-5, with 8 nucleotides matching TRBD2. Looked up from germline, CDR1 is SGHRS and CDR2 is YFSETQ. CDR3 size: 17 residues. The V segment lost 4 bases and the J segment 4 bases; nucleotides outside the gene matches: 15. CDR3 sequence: CASSQFRELAASETQYF. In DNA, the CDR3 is TGCGCCAGCAGCCAATTCCGGGAACTAGCGGCCTCAGAGACCCAGTACTTC.

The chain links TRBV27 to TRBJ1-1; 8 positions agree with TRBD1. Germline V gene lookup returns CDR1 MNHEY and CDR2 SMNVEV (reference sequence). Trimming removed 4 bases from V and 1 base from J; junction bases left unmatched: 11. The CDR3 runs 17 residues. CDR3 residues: CASSSPARQGRNTEAFF. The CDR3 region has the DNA TGTGCCAGCAGTTCACCCGCCCGACAGGGGAGGAACACTGAAGCTTTCTTT.

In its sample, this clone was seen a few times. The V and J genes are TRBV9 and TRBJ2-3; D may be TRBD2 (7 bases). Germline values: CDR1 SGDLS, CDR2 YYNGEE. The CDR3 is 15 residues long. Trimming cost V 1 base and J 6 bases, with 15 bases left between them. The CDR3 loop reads CASSVSGGGEDTQYF. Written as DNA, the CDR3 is TGTGCCAGCAGCGTATCCGGAGGGGGGGAGGATACGCAGTATTTT.

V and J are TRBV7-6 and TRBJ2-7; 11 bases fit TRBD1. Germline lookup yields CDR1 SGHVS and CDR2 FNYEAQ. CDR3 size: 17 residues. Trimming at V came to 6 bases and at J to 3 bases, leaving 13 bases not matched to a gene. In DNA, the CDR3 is TGTGCCAGCAGTCTAGTCCTTTGGGGACAGGGGGGCTACGAGCAGTACTTC. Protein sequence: CASSLVLWGQGGYEQYF.

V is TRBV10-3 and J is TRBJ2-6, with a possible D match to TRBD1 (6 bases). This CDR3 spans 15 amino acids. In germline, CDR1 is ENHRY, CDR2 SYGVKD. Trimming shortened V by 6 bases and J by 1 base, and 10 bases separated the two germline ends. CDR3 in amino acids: CAIRDSSSGANVLTF. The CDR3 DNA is TGTGCCATCAGGGACAGCTCATCTGGGGCCAACGTCCTGACTTTC.

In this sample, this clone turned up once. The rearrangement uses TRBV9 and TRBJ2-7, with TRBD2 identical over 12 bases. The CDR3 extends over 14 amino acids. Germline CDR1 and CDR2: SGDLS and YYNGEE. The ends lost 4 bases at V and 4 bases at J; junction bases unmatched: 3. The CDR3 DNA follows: TGTGCCAGCAGCCCCGGACTAGCGGGGTACGAGCAGTACTTC. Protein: CASSPGLAGYEQYF.

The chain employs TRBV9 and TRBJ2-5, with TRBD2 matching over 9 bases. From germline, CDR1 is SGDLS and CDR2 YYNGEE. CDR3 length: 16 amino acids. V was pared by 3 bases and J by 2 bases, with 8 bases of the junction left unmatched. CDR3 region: CASSAYGTSKQETQYF. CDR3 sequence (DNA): TGTGCCAGCAGCGCCTACGGGACTAGCAAACAAGAGACCCAGTACTTC.

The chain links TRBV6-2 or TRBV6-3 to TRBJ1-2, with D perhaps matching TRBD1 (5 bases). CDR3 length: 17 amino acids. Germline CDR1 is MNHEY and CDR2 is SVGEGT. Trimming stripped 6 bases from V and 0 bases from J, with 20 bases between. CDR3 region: CASSGLVDSPTNYGYTF. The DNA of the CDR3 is TGTGCCAGCAGCGGGTTAGTCGACAGCCCTACTAACTATGGCTACACCTTC.

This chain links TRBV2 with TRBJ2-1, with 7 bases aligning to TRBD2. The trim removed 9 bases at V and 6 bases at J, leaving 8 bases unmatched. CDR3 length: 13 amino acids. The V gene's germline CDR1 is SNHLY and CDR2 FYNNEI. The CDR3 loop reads CASHRGVSNEQFF. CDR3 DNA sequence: TGTGCCAGTCACCGGGGGGTAAGCAATGAGCAGTTCTTC.

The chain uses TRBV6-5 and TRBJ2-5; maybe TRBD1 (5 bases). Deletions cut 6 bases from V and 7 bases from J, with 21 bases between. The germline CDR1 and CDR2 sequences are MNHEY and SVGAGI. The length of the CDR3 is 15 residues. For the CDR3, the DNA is TGTGCCAGCAGGACCTCAGGGTCTCCACCAAGGACCCAGTACTTC. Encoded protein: CASRTSGSPPRTQYF.

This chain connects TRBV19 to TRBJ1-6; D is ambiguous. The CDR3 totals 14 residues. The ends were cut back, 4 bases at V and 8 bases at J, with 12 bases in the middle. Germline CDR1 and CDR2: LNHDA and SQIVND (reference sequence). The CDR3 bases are TGTGCCAGTAGTACCCCGAACCGAGATTCACCCCTCCACTTT. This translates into CASSTPNRDSPLHF.